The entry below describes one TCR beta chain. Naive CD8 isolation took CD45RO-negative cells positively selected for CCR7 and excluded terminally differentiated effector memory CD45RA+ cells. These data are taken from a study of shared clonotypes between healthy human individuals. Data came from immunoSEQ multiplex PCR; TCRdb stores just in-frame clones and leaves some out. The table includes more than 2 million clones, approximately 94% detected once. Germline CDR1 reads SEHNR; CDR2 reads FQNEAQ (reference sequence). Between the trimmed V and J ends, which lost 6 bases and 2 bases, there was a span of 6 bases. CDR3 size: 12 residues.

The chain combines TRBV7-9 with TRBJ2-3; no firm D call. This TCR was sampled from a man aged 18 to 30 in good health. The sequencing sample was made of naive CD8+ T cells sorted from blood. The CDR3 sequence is CASRQNTDTQYF. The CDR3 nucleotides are TGTGCCAGCAGGCAGAACACAGATACGCAGTATTTT.